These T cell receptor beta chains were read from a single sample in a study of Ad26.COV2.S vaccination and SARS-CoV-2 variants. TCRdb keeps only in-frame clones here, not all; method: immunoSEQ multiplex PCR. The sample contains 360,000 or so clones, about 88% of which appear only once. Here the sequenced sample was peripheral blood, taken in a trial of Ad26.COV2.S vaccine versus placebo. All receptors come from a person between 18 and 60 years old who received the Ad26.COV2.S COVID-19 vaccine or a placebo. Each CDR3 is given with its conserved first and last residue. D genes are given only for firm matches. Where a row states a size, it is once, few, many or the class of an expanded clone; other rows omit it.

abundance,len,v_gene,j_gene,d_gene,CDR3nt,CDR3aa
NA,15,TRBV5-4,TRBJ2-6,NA,TGTGCCAGCAGCTCGGTAGGCTCTGGGGCCAACGTCCTGACTTTC,CASSSVGSGANVLTF
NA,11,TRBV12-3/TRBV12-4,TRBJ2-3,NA,TGTGCCAGCAGCGCGGGGGATACGCAGTATTTT,CASSAGDTQYF
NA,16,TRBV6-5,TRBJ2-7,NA,TGTGCCAGCAGTTACTCGAGAGGTACGGGTACCTACGAGCAGTACTTC,CASSYSRGTGTYEQYF
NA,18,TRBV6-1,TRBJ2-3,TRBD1,TGTGCCAGCAGTGGGGCTCGGGACAGGGATATCAGCACAGATACGCAGTATTTT,CASSGARDRDISTDTQYF
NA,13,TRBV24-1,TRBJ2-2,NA,TGTGCCACCAGTGATTCTGTGGCCGGGGAGCTGTTTTTT,CATSDSVAGELFF
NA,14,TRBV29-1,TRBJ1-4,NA,TGCAGCGTTGTTGAAACAGCTTATAATGAAAAACTGTTTTTT,CSVVETAYNEKLFF
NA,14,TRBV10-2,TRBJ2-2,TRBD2,TGCGCCAGCATAGGACTAGTGGGTACCGGGGAGCTGTTTTTT,CASIGLVGTGELFF
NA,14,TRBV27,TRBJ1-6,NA,TGTGCCAGCAGATTCAGGGCCTATAATTCACCCCTCCACTTT,CASRFRAYNSPLHF
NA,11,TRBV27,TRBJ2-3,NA,TGTGCCAGCAGTTTTCTAGATACGCAGTATTTT,CASSFLDTQYF
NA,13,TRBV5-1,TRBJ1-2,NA,TGCGCCAGCAGCTCGGACGGGGGATTTGGCTACACCTTC,CASSSDGGFGYTF
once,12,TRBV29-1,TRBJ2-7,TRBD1,TGCAGCGTTGAAGGGACAGGGCTAGGGCAGTACTTC,CSVEGTGLGQYF
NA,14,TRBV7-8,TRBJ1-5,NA,TGTGCCAGCAGCTTAGACAGGGGCAATCAGCCCCAGCATTTT,CASSLDRGNQPQHF
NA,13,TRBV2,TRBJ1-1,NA,TGTGCCAGCAGTGACTGGGGGCGGAAGGAAGCTTTCTTT,CASSDWGRKEAFF
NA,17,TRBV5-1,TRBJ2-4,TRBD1,TGCGCCAGCAGCTCTATTGGGACAGGGCAGGCCAAAAACATTCAGTACTTC,CASSSIGTGQAKNIQYF
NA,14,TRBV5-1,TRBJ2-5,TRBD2,TGCGCCAGCAGCCCGGCGGGGGGTCAAGAGACCCAGTACTTC,CASSPAGGQETQYF
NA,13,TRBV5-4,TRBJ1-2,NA,TGTGCCAGCAGCCCCCCTTCCCATTGGGGCTACACCTTC,CASSPPSHWGYTF
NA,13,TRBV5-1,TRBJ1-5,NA,TGCGCCAGCAGCTGGGACGGGAATCAGCCCCAGCATTTT,CASSWDGNQPQHF
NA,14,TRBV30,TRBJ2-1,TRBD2,TGTGCCTGGAGTCCCGGACTAGCGGACAATGAGCAGTTCTTC,CAWSPGLADNEQFF
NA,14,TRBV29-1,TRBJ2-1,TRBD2,TGCAGCGGCGCAGTAGCGGGAGCGTACAATGAGCAGTTCTTC,CSGAVAGAYNEQFF
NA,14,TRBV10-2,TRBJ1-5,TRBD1,TGCGCCAGCGCTACAGGGGCCCTTAATCAGCCCCAGCATTTT,CASATGALNQPQHF
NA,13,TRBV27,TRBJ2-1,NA,TGTGCCAGCAGCCTGACGAGGAGGAATGAGCAGTTCTTC,CASSLTRRNEQFF
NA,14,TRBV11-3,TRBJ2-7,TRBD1,TGTGCCAGCAGTCGGACAGGGCCCTTTCCCGAGCAGTACTTC,CASSRTGPFPEQYF
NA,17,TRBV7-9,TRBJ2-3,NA,TGTGCCAGCAGCTTTCCCATGGGCTGGGCAGCCGGAGATACGCAGTATTTT,CASSFPMGWAAGDTQYF
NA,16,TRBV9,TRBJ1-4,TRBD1,TGTGCCAGCAGCGTAGATGGGACAGGAGGTTATGAAAAACTGTTTTTT,CASSVDGTGGYEKLFF
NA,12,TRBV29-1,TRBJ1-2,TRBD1,TGCAGCGTTGGAGGACAGGGGAATGGCTACACCTTC,CSVGGQGNGYTF
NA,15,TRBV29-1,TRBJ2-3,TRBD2,TGCAGCGTTGAAGGCCTAGCGGGGGGGAGGGTGGTGCAGTATTTT,CSVEGLAGGRVVQYF
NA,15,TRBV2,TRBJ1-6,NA,TGTGCCAGCAGTGGGAACCCTCGGGACTCTTCACCCCTCCACTTT,CASSGNPRDSSPLHF
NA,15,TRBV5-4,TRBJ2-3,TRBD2,TGTGCCAGCAGCTACCTAGCGGGAGTTACAGATACGCAGTATTTT,CASSYLAGVTDTQYF
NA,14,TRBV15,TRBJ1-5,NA,TGTGCCACCAGCATAGGATTTGGCAATCAGCCCCAGCATTTT,CATSIGFGNQPQHF
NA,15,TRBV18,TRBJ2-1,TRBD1,TGTGCCAGCTCACCACAGGGACAGGGGAACAATGAGCAGTTCTTC,CASSPQGQGNNEQFF
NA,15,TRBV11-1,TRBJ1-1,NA,TGTGCCAGCAGCTTAGAGCAGGGCAGGAACACTGAAGCTTTCTTT,CASSLEQGRNTEAFF
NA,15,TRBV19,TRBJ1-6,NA,TGTGCCAGTAGTACCGCGGGGGCGATTAATTCACCCCTCCACTTT,CASSTAGAINSPLHF
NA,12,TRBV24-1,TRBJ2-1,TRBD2,TGTGCCACCAGTGAGACTAGCCGTGAGCAGTTCTTC,CATSETSREQFF
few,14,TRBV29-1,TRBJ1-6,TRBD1,TGCAGCGCGCGCGGGACAGGGTCTGGTTCACCCCTCCACTTT,CSARGTGSGSPLHF
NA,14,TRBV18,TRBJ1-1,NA,TGTGCCAGCTCACCTTCAGGCCTTGGGACTGAAGCTTTCTTT,CASSPSGLGTEAFF
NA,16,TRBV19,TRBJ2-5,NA,TGTGCCAGTAGTCCCCTAGGGCAGGGCAACCAAGAGACCCAGTACTTC,CASSPLGQGNQETQYF
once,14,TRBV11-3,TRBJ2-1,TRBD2,TGTGCCAGCAGCCCCGGGGGGGCTGGCAATGAGCAGTTCTTC,CASSPGGAGNEQFF
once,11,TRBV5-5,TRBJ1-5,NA,TGTGCCAGCAGCTTCCAGGAACCCCAGCATTTT,CASSFQEPQHF
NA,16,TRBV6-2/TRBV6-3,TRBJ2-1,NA,TGTGCCAGCAGTTCCCCCTCGGGGAGGCTCAACAATGAGCAGTTCTTC,CASSSPSGRLNNEQFF
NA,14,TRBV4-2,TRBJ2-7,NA,TGTGCCAGCAGCCAAGGGGCAGGTCTTTACGAGCAGTACTTC,CASSQGAGLYEQYF
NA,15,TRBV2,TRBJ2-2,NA,TGTGCCAGCACTCCTAGTAGCTCGAACACCGGGGAGCTGTTTTTT,CASTPSSSNTGELFF
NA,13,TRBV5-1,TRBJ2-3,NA,TGCGCCAGCAGCTTGCCCGAGCGGGATACGCAGTATTTT,CASSLPERDTQYF
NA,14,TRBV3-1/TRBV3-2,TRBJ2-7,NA,TGTGCCAGCAGCCAAGATCGGCTAGCGTACGAGCAGTACTTC,CASSQDRLAYEQYF
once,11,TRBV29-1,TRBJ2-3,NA,TGCAGCGTTAATTTGGGAGATACGCAGTATTTT,CSVNLGDTQYF
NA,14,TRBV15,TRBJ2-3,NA,TGTGCCACCAGCAGAGAAAGAACAACAGATACGCAGTATTTT,CATSRERTTDTQYF
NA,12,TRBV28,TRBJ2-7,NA,TGTGCCAGCAGCTCCGCCCTCAGCAAGCAGTACTTC,CASSSALSKQYF
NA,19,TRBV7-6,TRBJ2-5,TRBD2,TGTGCCAGCAGCCTAGAAGCCGGGACTATCCACCCGGGCCAAGAGACCCAGTACTTC,CASSLEAGTIHPGQETQYF
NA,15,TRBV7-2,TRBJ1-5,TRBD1,TGTGCCAGCAGCTTAGGGGGACAGCACAATCAGCCCCAGCATTTT,CASSLGGQHNQPQHF
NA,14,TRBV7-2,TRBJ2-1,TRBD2,TGTGCCAGCAGCCCACGGACTAGAAGGGATGAGCAGTTCTTC,CASSPRTRRDEQFF
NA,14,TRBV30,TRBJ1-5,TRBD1,TGTGCCTGGAGTCAGGGGGCTAGCAATCAGCCCCAGCATTTT,CAWSQGASNQPQHF
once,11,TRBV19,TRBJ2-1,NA,TGTGCCAGTAGTATCCTGGGCCGACAGTTCTTC,CASSILGRQFF
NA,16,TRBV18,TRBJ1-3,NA,TGTGCCAGCTCACCCCGGACCCCGTGGGTTGGAAACACCATATATTTT,CASSPRTPWVGNTIYF
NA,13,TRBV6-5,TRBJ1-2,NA,TGTGCCAGCAGCCCCAGGGTGGCCTATGGCTACACCTTC,CASSPRVAYGYTF
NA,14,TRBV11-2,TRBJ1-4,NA,TGTGCCAGCAGCTTAGATCGGATAAATGAAAAACTGTTTTTT,CASSLDRINEKLFF
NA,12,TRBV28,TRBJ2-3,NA,TGTGCCAGCAGTGTTAACACAGATACGCAGTATTTT,CASSVNTDTQYF